This entry lists 21 T cell receptor beta chains sequenced from one sample in a study of blood T cell repertoires in COVID-19. The data were produced by immunoSEQ multiplex PCR, yet TCRdb's version contains in-frame clones alone and is incomplete. There are around 380,000 clones in the sample; over 75% occur only once, and 1% to 1.5% lies in the top ten. Sequenced: PBMCs or T cells enriched from blood (not recorded which). These receptor sequences come from a man in his thirties or forties who had recovered from COVID-19.

The rearrangement joins TRBV6-5 to TRBJ2-7, with 7 bases identical to TRBD2. CDR1 MNHEY and CDR2 SVGAGI come from the germline V gene. Trimming took 8 bases from V and 2 from J; bases not matched to a gene: 6. CDR3 length equals 13 residues. CDR3 sequence (DNA): TGTGCCAGCGGCCCTAGCGGTACCTACGAGCAGTACTTC. It specifies CASGPSGTYEQYF.

The V and J genes are TRBV12-5 and TRBJ1-2; D is uncertain. The CDR3 runs to 13 residues. The V gene's germline CDR1 is LGHNT and CDR2 FRNRAP. The V gene lost 1 base and the J gene lost 5 bases, with 8 bases spanning the gap. The CDR3 spells CASGLEHEYGYTF. The CDR3 coding sequence is TGTGCTAGTGGTTTGGAGCACGAATATGGCTACACCTTC.

J is TRBJ1-4 and V is TRBV27, with 7 bases identical to TRBD1. Germline assignment: CDR1 MNHEY and CDR2 SMNVEV (reference sequence). The ends lost 6 bases at V and 4 bases at J; junction bases unmatched: 5. There are 14 residues in the CDR3. CDR3 residues: CASSARGLNEKLFF. CDR3 coding DNA: TGTGCCAGCAGCGCGAGGGGGCTTAATGAAAAACTGTTTTTT.

This clone was found once. At one boundary the junction diverges from the germline segment, which might be a read error. The chain carries TRBV5-1 and TRBJ2-1; D gene unclear. The germline V gene has CDR1 SGHRS and CDR2 YFSETQ. The CDR3 contains 14 residues. This chain's CDR3 is CASSLVFSDNEQFF. The CDR3 nucleotides are TGCGCCAGCAGCCTAGTTTTCTCCGACAATGAGCAGTTCTTC.

The rearrangement uses TRBV11-2 and TRBJ2-7; D is perhaps TRBD1 (5 bases). This CDR3 spans 14 amino acids. CDR1 and CDR2 (germline): SGHAT, FQNNGV. V dropped 4 bases and J dropped 5 bases, with 15 bases sitting between them. This CDR3 is CASSYIKGANEQYF. CDR3 nucleotide sequence: TGTGCCAGCAGCTACATTAAAGGGGCCAACGAGCAGTACTTC.

The CDR3 DNA reads as TGCAGCGTAGTCGGGACAGAGAACACTGAAGCTTTCTTT. This gives the protein CSVVGTENTEAFF. The chain carries TRBV29-1 and TRBJ1-1; TRBD1 matches at 7 bases. This CDR3 comprises 13 residues. The germline CDR1 and CDR2 sequences are SQVTM and ANQGSEA. V was clipped by 6 bases and J by 1 base; unmatched bases: 5.

J is TRBJ2-5 and V is TRBV4-2; possibly TRBD1 for D (5 bases). The germline CDR1 and CDR2 sequences are LGHNA and YNFKEQ. Trimming removed 2 bases from V and 4 bases from J, with 11 bases in between. The CDR3 is made up of 14 amino acids. The DNA of the CDR3 is TGTGCCAGCAGCCAACAGGGTTCCTTAGAGACCCAGTACTTC. Translation: CASSQQGSLETQYF.

This chain links TRBV30 with TRBJ1-1; D perhaps matches TRBD1 (5 bases). The CDR3 length is 15 residues. Germline V gene data show CDR1 as GTSNPN and CDR2 as SVGIG (reference sequence). V lost 5 bases and J 3 bases, leaving 19 bases between the germline ends. This CDR3 reads CAWGRRAGGDTEAFF. CDR3 DNA: TGTGCCTGGGGCCGAAGGGCTGGAGGGGACACTGAAGCTTTCTTT.

CDR3 bases: TGTGCCAGCAGCTCCATCCGGGACAGGGCGATCAAGAACTATGGCTACACCTTC. Translation gives CASSSIRDRAIKNYGYTF. The genes are TRBV11-2 and TRBJ1-2; 9 nucleotides agree with TRBD1. J lost 2 bases, V lost 4 bases, and 14 bases had no gene match. CDR1 is SGHAT, CDR2 FQNNGV, per germline. The CDR3 totals 18 residues.

This clone occurred once. The rearrangement uses TRBV19 and TRBJ2-7; 7 nucleotides agree with TRBD1. Germline values: CDR1 LNHDA, CDR2 SQIVND (reference sequence). There are 13 residues in the CDR3. Trimming at V came to 8 bases and at J to 2 bases, leaving 6 bases not matched to a gene. CDR3 sequence reads: CASGKGQTYEQYF. The DNA for the CDR3 is TGTGCCAGTGGGAAGGGACAGACCTACGAGCAGTACTTC.

This chain links TRBV11-2 with TRBJ2-5, with 9 nucleotides matching TRBD2. Germline CDR1 and CDR2: SGHAT and FQNNGV. J lost 3 bases, V lost 2 bases, and 7 bases had no gene match. This CDR3 has 16 residues. CDR3 in amino acids: CASSLRGSGGKETQYF. In DNA, the CDR3 is TGTGCCAGCAGCTTACGGGGTAGCGGGGGAAAAGAGACCCAGTACTTC.

The CDR3 loop reads CASSQSSNPNQPQHF. CDR3 DNA: TGTGCCAGCAGCCAGTCGTCGAACCCTAATCAGCCCCAGCATTTT. The gene calls are TRBV9 and TRBJ1-5; D is unclear. V dropped 4 bases and J dropped 4 bases, with 15 bases sitting between them. Germline V lookup: CDR1 SGDLS, CDR2 YYNGEE. This CDR3 contains 15 residues.

The V gene is TRBV27, the J gene TRBJ2-4, with D perhaps TRBD1 (5 bases). Trimming shortened V by 3 bases and J by 6 bases, and 12 bases separated the two germline ends. CDR3 size: 14 residues. In germline, CDR1 is MNHEY, CDR2 SMNVEV (reference sequence). CDR3 sequence reads: CASSLAGWGNIQYF. CDR3 nucleotide sequence: TGTGCCAGCAGTTTGGCAGGGTGGGGAAACATTCAGTACTTC.

V and J are TRBV13 and TRBJ1-4, with D possibly being TRBD1 (6 bases). Germline V gene lookup returns CDR1 PRHDT and CDR2 FYEKMQ (reference sequence). V dropped 8 bases and J dropped 7 bases, with 14 bases sitting between them. The CDR3 loop spans 13 amino acids. In DNA form, the CDR3 reads TGTGCCAGCTCGCGGGGGCCGGGTGAAAAACTGTTTTTT. It yields the protein CASSRGPGEKLFF.

The gene calls are TRBV5-5 and TRBJ1-5; D remains ambiguous. Trimming cost V 1 base and J 4 bases, with 12 bases left between them. CDR1 and CDR2 (germline): SGHKS, YYEKEE (reference sequence). This CDR3 has 15 amino acids. For the CDR3, the DNA is TGTGCCAGCAGCTTGATTGCGACTGAGAATCAGCCCCAGCATTTT. As protein: CASSLIATENQPQHF.

V and J are TRBV6-2 or TRBV6-3 and TRBJ2-3; 14 nucleotides line up with TRBD2. The CDR3 length is 19 residues. Trimming took 3 bases from V and 0 from J; bases not matched to a gene: 8. Germline CDR1 and CDR2: MNHEY and SVGEGT. Here the CDR3 reads CASSYSRGLAGASTDTQYF. CDR3 coding DNA: TGTGCCAGCAGTTATTCCCGGGGACTAGCGGGGGCCAGCACAGATACGCAGTATTTT.

The rearrangement uses TRBV18 and TRBJ1-2; 10 positions match TRBD1. This CDR3 region has 13 residues. Germline V lookup: CDR1 KGHSH, CDR2 LQKENI. J was trimmed by 8 bases and V by 3 bases; bases with no gene match: 3. CDR3 in DNA: TGTGCCAGCTCACCTGGGACAGGGGAGGGCTACACCTTC. Translation gives CASSPGTGEGYTF.

This clone was found once. This chain links TRBV9 with TRBJ1-6; 8 positions agree with TRBD1. The CDR3 is 15 amino acids. Per the germline V gene, CDR1 is SGDLS and CDR2 is YYNGEE. The ends lost 5 bases at V and 8 bases at J; junction bases unmatched: 9. This CDR3 reads CASSDPAGQDSPLHF. For the CDR3, the DNA is TGTGCCAGCAGTGACCCGGCGGGACAGGATTCACCCCTCCACTTT.

The rearrangement links TRBV30 to TRBJ1-6, with D perhaps matching TRBD1 (5 bases). Germline-derived CDR1 and CDR2 are GTSNPN and SVGIG (reference sequence). V was trimmed by 0 bases and J by 6 bases, leaving 9 bases between them. This CDR3 is built from 14 residues. The DNA for the CDR3 is TGTGCCTGGAGTGTACGGGGGGTTAATTCACCCCTCCACTTT. This translates into CAWSVRGVNSPLHF.

This chain uses TRBV18 with TRBJ2-5; 8 bases are shared with TRBD1. Germline lookup yields CDR1 KGHSH and CDR2 LQKENI. This CDR3 is 15 amino acids long. Trimming took 3 bases from V and 3 from J; bases not matched to a gene: 6. CDR3 residues: CASSPRQGTKETQYF. The CDR3 DNA reads TGTGCCAGCTCACCTAGACAGGGGACCAAAGAGACCCAGTACTTC.

This chain uses TRBV6-5 with TRBJ2-7, with D perhaps TRBD2 (5 bases). The ends were cut back, 5 bases at V and 3 bases at J, with 14 bases in the middle. This CDR3 is built from 14 residues. CDR1 is MNHEY and CDR2 is SVGAGI in the germline V gene. The CDR3 DNA is TGTGCCAGCAGTCCGTCGGGAACCGGCTACGAGCAGTACTTC. Translating it yields CASSPSGTGYEQYF.